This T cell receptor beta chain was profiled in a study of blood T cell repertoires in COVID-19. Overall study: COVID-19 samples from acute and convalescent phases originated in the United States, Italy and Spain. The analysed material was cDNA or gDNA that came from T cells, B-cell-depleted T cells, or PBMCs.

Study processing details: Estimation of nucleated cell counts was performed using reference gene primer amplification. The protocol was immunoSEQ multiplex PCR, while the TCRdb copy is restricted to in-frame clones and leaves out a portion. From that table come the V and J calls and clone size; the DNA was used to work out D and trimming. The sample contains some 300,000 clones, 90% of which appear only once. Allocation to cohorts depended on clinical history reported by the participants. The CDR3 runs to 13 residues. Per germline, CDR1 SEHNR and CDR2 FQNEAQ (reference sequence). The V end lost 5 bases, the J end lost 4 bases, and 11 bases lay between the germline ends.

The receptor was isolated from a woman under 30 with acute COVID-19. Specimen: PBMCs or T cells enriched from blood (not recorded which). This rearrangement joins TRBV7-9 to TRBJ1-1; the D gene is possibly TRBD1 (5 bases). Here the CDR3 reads CASSSSGVTEAFF. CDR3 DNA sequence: TGTGCCAGCAGCAGTTCGGGGGTCACTGAAGCTTTCTTT.